The table lists the clone carrying this T cell receptor beta chain with a few counts. Its matching antigen is unknown. This entry comes from a study of OX40 agonist ivuxolimab in advanced cancers. For the study at large: At 0.01 to 10 mg/kg, ivuxolimab was administered intravenously to patients every 2 weeks. General study findings and limits: Certain nonresponders likewise exhibited a low normalized T-cell clonal expansion. Relative to CD4+ cells, CD8+ T cells on average had more expanded clones.

Germline assignment: CDR1 SGDLS and CDR2 YYNGEE. CDR3 size: 15 residues. V was pared by 4 bases and J by 6 bases, with 17 bases between. Here immunoSEQ multiplex PCR was the method, and the copy in TCRdb shows in-frame clones only, minus some. The top ten clones hold roughly 6.9% of a sample with 65,000 to 100,000 clones, approximately 91% of them seen once. This sequence joins TRBV9 and TRBJ1-5, with D tentatively TRBD1 (6 bases). The TCR sequence derives from an adult with an advanced solid tumor such as melanoma, head and neck, liver or kidney cancer. The material was CD4+ or CD8+ T cells sorted from blood, obtained in a trial of the OX40 agonist ivuxolimab. CDR3 DNA sequence: TGTGCCAGCAGCCCTACCTGGGGGGCGGGTCAGCCCCAGCATTTT. It translates to CASSPTWGAGQPQHF.